What follows is one TCR beta chain and its context. Some clones are missing from TCRdb's copy, which holds only in-frame ones; the method was immunoSEQ multiplex PCR. The sample lists around 100,000 clones, over 65% occurring once. This sample stems from a study of blood T cell repertoires in COVID-19. Overall study: PBMCs, B-cell-depleted T cells, or T cells were the source of the cDNA or gDNA that made up the material.

The CDR3 extends over 15 amino acids. The ends lost 6 bases at V and 9 bases at J; junction bases unmatched: 8. The germline V gene encodes CDR1 KGHSH and CDR2 LQKENI. This sequence originates from a human donor in a cohort sampled during active COVID-19. Sequencing was carried out using peripheral blood. The chain couples TRBV18 to TRBJ1-6; 10 bases are shared with TRBD1. In DNA form, the CDR3 reads TGTGCCAGCTCGTCCGGGACAGGGGTTAGTTCACCCCTCCACTTT. Protein: CASSSGTGVSSPLHF.